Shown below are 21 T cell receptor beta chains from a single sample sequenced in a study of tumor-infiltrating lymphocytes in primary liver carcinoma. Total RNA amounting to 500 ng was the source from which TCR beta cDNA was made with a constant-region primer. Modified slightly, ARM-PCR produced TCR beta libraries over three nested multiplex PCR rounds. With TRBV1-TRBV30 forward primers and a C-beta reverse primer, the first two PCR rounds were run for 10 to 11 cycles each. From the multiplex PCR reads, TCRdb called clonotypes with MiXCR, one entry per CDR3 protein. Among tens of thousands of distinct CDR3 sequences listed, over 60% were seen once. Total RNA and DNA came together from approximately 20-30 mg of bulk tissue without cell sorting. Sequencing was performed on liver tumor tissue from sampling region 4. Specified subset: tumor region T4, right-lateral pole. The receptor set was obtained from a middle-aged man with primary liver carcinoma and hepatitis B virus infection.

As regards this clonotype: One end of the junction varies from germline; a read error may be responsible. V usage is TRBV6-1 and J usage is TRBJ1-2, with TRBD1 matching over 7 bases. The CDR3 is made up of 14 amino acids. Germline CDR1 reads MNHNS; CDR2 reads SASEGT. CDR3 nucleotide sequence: TGTGCCATCATAAATCCGGGACAGCCGTATGGCTACACTTTC. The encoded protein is CAIINPGQPYGYTF.

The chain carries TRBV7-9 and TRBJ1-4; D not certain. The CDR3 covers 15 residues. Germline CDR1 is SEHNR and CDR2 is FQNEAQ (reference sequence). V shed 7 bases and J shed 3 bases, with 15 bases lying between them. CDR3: CASNYRQGSNEKLFF. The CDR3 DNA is TGTGCCAGCAACTACCGACAAGGGTCTAATGAAAAACTGTTTTTT.

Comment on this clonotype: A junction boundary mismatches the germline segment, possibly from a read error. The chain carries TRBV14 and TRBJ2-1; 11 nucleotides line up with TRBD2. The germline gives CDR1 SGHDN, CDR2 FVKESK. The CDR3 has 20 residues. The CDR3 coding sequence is TGTGTCAGCAGCCATAACCCGGGGACTAGCGGAGGTAAAAAGTACAATGAGCAGTTCTTC. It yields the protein CVSSHNPGTSGGKKYNEQFF.

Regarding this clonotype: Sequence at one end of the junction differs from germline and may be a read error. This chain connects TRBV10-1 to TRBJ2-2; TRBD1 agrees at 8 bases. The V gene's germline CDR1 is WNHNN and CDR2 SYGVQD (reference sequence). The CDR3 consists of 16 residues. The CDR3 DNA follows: TGCGCCAACAGTGAGCGGACAGGGACGCCGGCCGGGAAGCTGTTTTTT. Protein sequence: CANSERTGTPAGKLFF.

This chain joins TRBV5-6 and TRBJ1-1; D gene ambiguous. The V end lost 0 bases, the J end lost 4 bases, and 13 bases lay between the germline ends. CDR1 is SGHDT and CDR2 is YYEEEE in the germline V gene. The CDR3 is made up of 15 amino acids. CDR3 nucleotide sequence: TGTGCCAGCAGCTTGGAGAAGGTTACGAGCACTGAAGCTTTCTTT. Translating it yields CASSLEKVTSTEAFF.

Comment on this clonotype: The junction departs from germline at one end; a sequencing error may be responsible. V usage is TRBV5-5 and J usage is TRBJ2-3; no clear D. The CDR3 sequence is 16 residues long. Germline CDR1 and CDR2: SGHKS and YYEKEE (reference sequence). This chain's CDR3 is CASSFPDGSSTDTQYF. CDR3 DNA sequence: TGTGCCAGCAGCTTCCCTGACGGGTCGAGCACAGATACACAGTATTTT.

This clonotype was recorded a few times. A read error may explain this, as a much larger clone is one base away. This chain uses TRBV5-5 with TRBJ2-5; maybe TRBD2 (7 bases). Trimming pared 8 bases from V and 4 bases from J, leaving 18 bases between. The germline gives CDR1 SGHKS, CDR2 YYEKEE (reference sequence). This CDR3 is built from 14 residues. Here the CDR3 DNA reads TGTGCCAGAACCTGGGGGGGGCGCGGAGAGACCCAGTACTTC. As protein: CARTWGGRGETQYF.

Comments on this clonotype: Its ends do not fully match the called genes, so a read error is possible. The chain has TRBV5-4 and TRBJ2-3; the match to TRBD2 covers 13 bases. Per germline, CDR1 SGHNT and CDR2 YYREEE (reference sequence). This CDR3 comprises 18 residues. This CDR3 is CVSSYYNGLAGVTDTHYF. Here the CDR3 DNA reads TGTGTCAGCAGTTACTATAACGGACTAGCGGGAGTGACAGATACGCACTATTTT.

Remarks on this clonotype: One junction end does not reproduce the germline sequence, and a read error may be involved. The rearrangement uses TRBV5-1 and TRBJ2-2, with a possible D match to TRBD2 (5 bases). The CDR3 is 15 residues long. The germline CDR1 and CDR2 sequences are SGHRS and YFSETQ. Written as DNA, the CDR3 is TGCGCCAGCAGCTTGGACACCCGGAGCACCGGGGAGCAGTTTTTT. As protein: CASSLDTRSTGEQFF.

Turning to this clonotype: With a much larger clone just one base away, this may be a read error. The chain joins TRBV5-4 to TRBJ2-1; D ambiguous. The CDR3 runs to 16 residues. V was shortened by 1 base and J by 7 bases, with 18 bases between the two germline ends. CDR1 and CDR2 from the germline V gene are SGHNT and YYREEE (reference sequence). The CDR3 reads CASSLFSGGNRNEQFF. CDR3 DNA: TGTGCCAGCAGCTTGTTTTCTGGCGGTAACCGAAATGAGCAGTTCTTC.

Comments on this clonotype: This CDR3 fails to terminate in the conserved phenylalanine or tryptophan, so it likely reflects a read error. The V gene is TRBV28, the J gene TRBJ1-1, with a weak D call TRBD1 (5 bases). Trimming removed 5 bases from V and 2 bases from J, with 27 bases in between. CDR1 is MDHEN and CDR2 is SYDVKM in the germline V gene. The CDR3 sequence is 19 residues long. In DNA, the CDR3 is TGTGCCAGCAGTAGAAAATTTGGGGTTGGGGCAGGAAAAAACACTGAAGCTTTCTCT. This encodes CASSRKFGVGAGKNTEAFS.

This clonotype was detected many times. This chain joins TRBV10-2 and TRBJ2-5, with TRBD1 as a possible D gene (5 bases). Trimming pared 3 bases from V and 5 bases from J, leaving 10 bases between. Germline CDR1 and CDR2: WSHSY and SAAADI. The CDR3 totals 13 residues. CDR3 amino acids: CASSDTRAETQYF. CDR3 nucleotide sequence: TGCGCCAGCAGTGATACCAGGGCGGAGACCCAGTACTTC.

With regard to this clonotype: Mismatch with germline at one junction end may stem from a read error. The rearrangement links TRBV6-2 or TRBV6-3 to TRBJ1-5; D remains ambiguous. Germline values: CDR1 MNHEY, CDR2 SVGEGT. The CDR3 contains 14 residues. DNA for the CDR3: TGTGACAGCACCCTGGTGAAATGGGATCAGCCCCAGCATTTT. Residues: CDSTLVKWDQPQHF.

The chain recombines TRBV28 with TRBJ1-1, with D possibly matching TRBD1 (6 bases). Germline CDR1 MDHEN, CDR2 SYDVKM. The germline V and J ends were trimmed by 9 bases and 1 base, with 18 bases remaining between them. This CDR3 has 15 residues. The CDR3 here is CASTTGQQGNTEAFF. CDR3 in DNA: TGTGCCAGTACAACCGGACAGCAGGGGAACACTGAAGCTTTCTTT. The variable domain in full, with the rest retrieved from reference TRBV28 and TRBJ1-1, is DVKVTQSSRYLVKRTGEKVFLECVQDMDHENMFWYRQDPGLGLRLIYFSYDVKMKEKGDIPEGYSVSREKKERFSLILESASTNQTSMYLCASTTGQQGNTEAFFGQGTRLTVV.

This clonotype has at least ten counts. The CDR3 bases are TGTGCCACGGGACAGGGCTCAACTAATGAAAAACTGTTTTTT. As protein: CATGQGSTNEKLFF. V usage is TRBV12-3 or TRBV12-4 and J usage is TRBJ1-4; TRBD1 agrees at 9 bases. Unmatched junction bases numbered 3, after V lost 10 bases and J lost 0 bases. The CDR3 covers 14 residues.

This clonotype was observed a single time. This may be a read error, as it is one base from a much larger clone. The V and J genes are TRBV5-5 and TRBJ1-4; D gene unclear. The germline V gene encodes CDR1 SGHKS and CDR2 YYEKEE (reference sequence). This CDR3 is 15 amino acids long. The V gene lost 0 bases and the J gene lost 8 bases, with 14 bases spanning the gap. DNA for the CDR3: TGTGCCAGCAGCTTGGAGCGGAGGGATGGAGAAAAACTGTTTTTT. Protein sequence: CASSLERRDGEKLFF.

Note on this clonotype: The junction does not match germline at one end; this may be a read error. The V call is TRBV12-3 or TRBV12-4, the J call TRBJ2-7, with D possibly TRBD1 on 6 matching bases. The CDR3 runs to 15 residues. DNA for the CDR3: TGTGCCGGCAGTGTGGGGACGAGGGGGTCCCACGAGCAGTACTTC. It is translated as CAGSVGTRGSHEQYF.

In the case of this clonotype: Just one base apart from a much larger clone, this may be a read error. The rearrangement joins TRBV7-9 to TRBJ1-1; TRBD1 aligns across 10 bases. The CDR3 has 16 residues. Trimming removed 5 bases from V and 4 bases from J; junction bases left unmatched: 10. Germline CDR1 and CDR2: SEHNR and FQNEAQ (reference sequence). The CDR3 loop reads CASSPRRTGGITEAFF. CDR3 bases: TGTGCCAGCAGCCCCCGGAGGACAGGGGGAATCACTGAAGCTTTCTTT.

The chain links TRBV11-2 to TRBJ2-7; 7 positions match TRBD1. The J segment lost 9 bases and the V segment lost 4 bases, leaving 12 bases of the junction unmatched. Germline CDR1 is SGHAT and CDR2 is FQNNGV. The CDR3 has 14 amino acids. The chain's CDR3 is CASSSRTGRDGQYF. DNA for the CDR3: TGTGCCAGCAGCTCCCGGACAGGAAGGGACGGGCAGTACTTC.

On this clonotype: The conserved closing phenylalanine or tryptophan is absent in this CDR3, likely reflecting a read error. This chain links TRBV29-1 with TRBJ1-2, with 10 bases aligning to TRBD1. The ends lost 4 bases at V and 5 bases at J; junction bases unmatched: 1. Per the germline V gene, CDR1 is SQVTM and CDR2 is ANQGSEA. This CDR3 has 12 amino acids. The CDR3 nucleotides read TGCAGCGTTGTGGGACAGGGGTATGGCTACACCTCC. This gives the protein CSVVGQGYGYTS.

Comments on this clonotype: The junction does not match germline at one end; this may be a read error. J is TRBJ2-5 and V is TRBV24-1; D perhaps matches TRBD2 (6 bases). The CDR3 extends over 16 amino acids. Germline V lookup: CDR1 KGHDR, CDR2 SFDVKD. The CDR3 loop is CATRESTGTWVETQYF. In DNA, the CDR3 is TGTGCCACCCGTGAGAGCACGGGGACTTGGGTAGAGACCCAGTACTTC.